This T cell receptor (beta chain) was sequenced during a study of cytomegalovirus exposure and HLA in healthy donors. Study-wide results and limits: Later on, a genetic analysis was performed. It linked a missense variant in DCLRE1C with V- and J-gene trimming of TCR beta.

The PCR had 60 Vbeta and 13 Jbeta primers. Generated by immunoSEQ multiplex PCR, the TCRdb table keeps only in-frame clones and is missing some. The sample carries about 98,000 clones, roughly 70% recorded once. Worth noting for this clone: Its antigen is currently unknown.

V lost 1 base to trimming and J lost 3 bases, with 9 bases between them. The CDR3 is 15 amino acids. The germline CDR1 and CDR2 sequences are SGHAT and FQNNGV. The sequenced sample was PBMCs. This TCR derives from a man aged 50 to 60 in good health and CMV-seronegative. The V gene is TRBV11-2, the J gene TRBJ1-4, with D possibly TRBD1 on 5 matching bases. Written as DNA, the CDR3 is TGTGCCAGCAGCTTAGGGGGCGCGGCTAATGAAAAACTGTTTTTT. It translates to CASSLGGAANEKLFF. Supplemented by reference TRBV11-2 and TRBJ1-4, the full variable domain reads EAGVAQSPRYKIIEKRQSVAFWCNPISGHATLYWYQQILGQGPKLLIQFQNNGVVDDSQLPKDRFSAERLKGVDSTLKIQPAKLEDSAVYLCASSLGGAANEKLFFGSGTQLSVL.